This T cell receptor (beta chain) was profiled in a study of spatial heterogeneity in lung cancer. Study findings and constraints: At tumor resection, ubiquitous expanded TCRs were detected in blood more often than later.

This clonotype was recorded at least ten times. The antigen is unknown. Each CDR3 protein is one row after TCRdb ran MiXCR on the 5' RACE reads. The table lists about 48,000 distinct CDR3 sequences, roughly 5% of them singletons, with around 10% in the top ten. Sample time point: sample taken at primary tumor resection. This TCR came from a male donor with early-stage non-small cell lung cancer. The input for sequencing was PBMCs, taken at surgery.

The CDR3: CASGSGLASETDTQYF. The CDR3 DNA reads TGTGCTAGTGGTTCCGGACTAGCGTCTGAGACAGATACGCAGTATTTT. The chain carries TRBV12-5 and TRBJ2-3; 9 bases match TRBD2. V lost 4 bases to trimming and J lost 3 bases; unmatched junction nucleotides: 8. CDR1 and CDR2 (germline): LGHNT, FRNRAP. The CDR3 sequence is 16 residues long.